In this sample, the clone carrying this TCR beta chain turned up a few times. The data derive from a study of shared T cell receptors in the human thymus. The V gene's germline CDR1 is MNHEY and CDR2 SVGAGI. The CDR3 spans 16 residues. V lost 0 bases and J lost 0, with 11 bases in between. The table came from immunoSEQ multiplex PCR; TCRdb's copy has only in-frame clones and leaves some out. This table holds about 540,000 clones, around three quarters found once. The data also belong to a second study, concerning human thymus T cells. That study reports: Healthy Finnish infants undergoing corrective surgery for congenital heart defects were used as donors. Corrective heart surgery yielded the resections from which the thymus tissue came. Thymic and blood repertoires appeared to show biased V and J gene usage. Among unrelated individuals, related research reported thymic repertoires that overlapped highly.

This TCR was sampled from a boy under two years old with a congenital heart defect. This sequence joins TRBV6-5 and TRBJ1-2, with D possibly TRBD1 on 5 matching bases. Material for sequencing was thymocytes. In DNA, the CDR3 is TGTGCCAGCAGTTACTCTCGGGGGTTAGCTAACTATGGCTACACCTTC. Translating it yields CASSYSRGLANYGYTF.